This T cell receptor beta chain was sequenced for a study of T-cell reconstitution after alpha-beta-depleted transplantation in children. Study-wide results and limits: The main origin of T-cell counts and diversity one year after transplant was newly produced T cells. Expanded graft clones, several hundred of them, were reportedly the source of alpha-beta T cells about two months after transplant. There were some patients whose high TCRbeta diversity at day 60 came from surviving recipient T cells and thymic progenitors.

Preparation of the TCRbeta library involved a method that used unique molecular identifiers. TCRdb independently ran MiXCR on the PCR reads; one entry per CDR3 protein. Of around 420,000 distinct CDR3 sequences listed, about 17% are singletons. Worth noting for this clonotype: The antigen is not known.

Germline V gene lookup returns CDR1 DFQATT and CDR2 SNEGSKA (reference sequence). The CDR3 has 14 amino acids. V lost 3 bases to trimming and J lost 2 bases; unmatched junction nucleotides: 6. The starting material was PBMCs, mostly from graft donor cells, obtained 360 days after TCRalphabeta/CD19-depleted stem cell transplant. The origin of this receptor is a boy under three years old who had a stem cell transplant for Wiskott-Aldrich syndrome, so the T cells may come from the graft donor. The V and J genes are TRBV20-1 and TRBJ2-5, with TRBD2 matching over 7 bases. CDR3 nucleotide sequence: TGCAGTGCTAGCCCAGCGGGGCCACAAGAGACCCAGTACTTC. It codes for CSASPAGPQETQYF.